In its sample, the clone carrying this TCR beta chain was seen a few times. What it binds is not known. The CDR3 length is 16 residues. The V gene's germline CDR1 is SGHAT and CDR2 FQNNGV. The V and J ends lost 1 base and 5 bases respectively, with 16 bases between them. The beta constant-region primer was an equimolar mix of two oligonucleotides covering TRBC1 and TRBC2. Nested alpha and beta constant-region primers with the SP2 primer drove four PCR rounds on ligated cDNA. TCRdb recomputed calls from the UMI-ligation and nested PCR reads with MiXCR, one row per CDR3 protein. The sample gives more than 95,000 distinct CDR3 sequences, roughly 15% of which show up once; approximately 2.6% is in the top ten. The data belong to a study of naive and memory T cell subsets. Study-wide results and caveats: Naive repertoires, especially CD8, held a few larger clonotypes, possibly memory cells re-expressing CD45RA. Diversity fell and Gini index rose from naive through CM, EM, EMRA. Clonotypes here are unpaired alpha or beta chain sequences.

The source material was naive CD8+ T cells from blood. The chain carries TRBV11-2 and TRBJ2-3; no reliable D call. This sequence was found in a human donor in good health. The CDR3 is CASSLGYYGFRDTQYF. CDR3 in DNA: TGTGCCAGCAGCTTAGGATATTATGGATTTCGAGATACGCAGTATTTT. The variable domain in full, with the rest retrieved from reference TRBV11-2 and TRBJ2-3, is EAGVAQSPRYKIIEKRQSVAFWCNPISGHATLYWYQQILGQGPKLLIQFQNNGVVDDSQLPKDRFSAERLKGVDSTLKIQPAKLEDSAVYLCASSLGYYGFRDTQYFGPGTRLTVL.